Listed below are T cell receptor beta chains from one sample, sequenced in a study of CXCR3-negative and CXCR3-positive naive CD8 T cells. TCRdb derives one entry per CDR3 protein from the 5' RACE reads, leaving out DNA. This sample's table has over 45,000 distinct CDR3 sequences. The sample was naive CXCR3- CD8+ T cells from blood. These receptors originate from a human donor in good health. Some clones in this sample may be carry-over from other donors' samples. The CDR3 runs from the conserved cysteine through the conserved F or W. Clone size is given for some rows only: seen once, a few or many times, or a class if the clone is expanded.

clone_size	v_call	j_call	cdr3_aa
NA	TRBV7-2	TRBJ2-3	CASRPGGYTDTQYF
NA	TRBV4-3	TRBJ2-1	CASSQDSGAGFNEQFF
NA	TRBV10-2	TRBJ2-4	CASTGFENIQYF
NA	TRBV19	TRBJ2-7	CASSIAGESYEQYF
NA	TRBV4-1	TRBJ1-1	CASSQGERTRFEAFF
NA	TRBV2	TRBJ2-7	CASIGTSGTYEQYF
NA	TRBV7-6	TRBJ2-7	CASSRLGAGEQYF
NA	TRBV29-1	TRBJ1-2	CSVEDGGVYGYTF
NA	TRBV7-2	TRBJ2-6	CASSLGTGRRGANVLTF
NA	TRBV29-1	TRBJ2-7	CSVRPTGQGYEQYF
NA	TRBV29-1	TRBJ2-7	CSVKPSSYEQYF
NA	TRBV4-2	TRBJ2-7	CASNDRDRPYEQYF
NA	TRBV14	TRBJ2-7	CASSQVSLAVYEQYF
NA	TRBV12-3/TRBV12-4	TRBJ2-7	CASSYTGTGVYEQYF
NA	TRBV12-3/TRBV12-4	TRBJ1-5	CASSLGGGFNQPQHF
NA	TRBV27	TRBJ2-1	CASKASAGAFSYNEQFF
NA	TRBV7-9	TRBJ1-4	CASGLGTAGRVSSPEKLFF
NA	TRBV5-1	TRBJ1-2	CASSLVRDRDGNLDGYTF
NA	TRBV29-1	TRBJ2-1	CSVEGFVGDIEQFF
NA	TRBV12-3/TRBV12-4	TRBJ1-4	CASSHLGGNEKLFF
NA	TRBV7-3	TRBJ2-1	CASSLLGGSDEQFF
medium-sized	TRBV10-3	TRBJ2-5	CAISGLAGGQETQYF
NA	TRBV27	TRBJ2-2	CASMTGGTGELFF
NA	TRBV5-1	TRBJ1-3	CASSWGQLDSGNTIYF
NA	TRBV28	TRBJ2-7	CASSTGQVHSYEQYF
NA	TRBV5-1	TRBJ2-1	CASSQRQIEQFF
NA	TRBV7-9	TRBJ2-7	CASSLDGVYLIYEQYF
NA	TRBV29-1	TRBJ2-1	CSVDRGGRFNEQFF
NA	TRBV4-2	TRBJ2-1	CASSQGRGTFSSYNEQFF
NA	TRBV29-1	TRBJ1-1	CSELTGGTEAFF
NA	TRBV21-1	TRBJ2-2	CASSASGANTGELFF
NA	TRBV4-1	TRBJ1-2	CASSPMGEANYGYTF
NA	TRBV27	TRBJ2-1	CATLPAGSTYNEQFF
NA	TRBV6-5	TRBJ1-2	CASSYSYQAGGENYGYTF
NA	TRBV7-6	TRBJ2-5	CASSSPTVRGHQETQYF
NA	TRBV18	TRBJ1-3	CASSPPPGNTIYF
NA	TRBV7-6	TRBJ2-1	CASSPGLAGARYNEQFF
NA	TRBV25-1	TRBJ2-7	CASSEFGTSLSYEQYF
NA	TRBV5-1	TRBJ2-3	CASSTGTLSTDTQYF
NA	TRBV21-1	TRBJ2-1	CASSPGTEKFF
NA	TRBV7-3	TRBJ2-7	CASSLIPADLVGYEQYF